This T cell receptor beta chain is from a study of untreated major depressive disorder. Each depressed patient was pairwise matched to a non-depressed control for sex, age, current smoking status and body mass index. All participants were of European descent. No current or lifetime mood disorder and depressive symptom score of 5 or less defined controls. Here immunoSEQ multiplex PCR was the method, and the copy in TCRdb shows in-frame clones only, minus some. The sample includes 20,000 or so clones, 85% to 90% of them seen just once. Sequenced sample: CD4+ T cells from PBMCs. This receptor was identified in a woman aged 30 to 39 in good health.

The CDR3 spells CASSFGQPNEKLFF. For the CDR3, the DNA is TGCGCCAGCAGCTTCGGACAGCCAAATGAAAAACTGTTTTTT. The chain couples TRBV5-1 to TRBJ1-4, with D possibly TRBD1 on 6 matching bases. This CDR3 spans 14 amino acids. The germline V gene has CDR1 SGHRS and CDR2 YFSETQ. Trimming removed 2 bases at V and 5 bases at J, with 10 bases between.